This T cell receptor beta chain comes out of a study of cytomegalovirus exposure and HLA in healthy donors. In germline, CDR1 is ENHRY, CDR2 SYGVKD. This CDR3 region has 15 residues. V dropped 2 bases and J dropped 2; count of bases not matched to a gene: 4. Whole-study results and caveats: TCR beta V segments were, for the most part, productive about 87% or about 30% of the time in an earlier analysis.

Both 60 Vbeta primers and 13 Jbeta primers went into the PCR. Profiling relied on immunoSEQ multiplex PCR, and the TCRdb table lists in-frame clones only, not all of them. This table has 150,000 or so clones, approximately 81% appearing once. As regards this clone: Its antigen is as yet unknown.

This receptor was obtained from a boy younger than 10 in good health and CMV-seronegative. Sequenced input: PBMCs. J is TRBJ2-5 and V is TRBV10-3; 8 bases map to TRBD1. The CDR3 loop reads CAISETTGVQETQYF. CDR3 DNA sequence: TGTGCCATCAGTGAGACGACAGGGGTGCAAGAGACCCAGTACTTC.